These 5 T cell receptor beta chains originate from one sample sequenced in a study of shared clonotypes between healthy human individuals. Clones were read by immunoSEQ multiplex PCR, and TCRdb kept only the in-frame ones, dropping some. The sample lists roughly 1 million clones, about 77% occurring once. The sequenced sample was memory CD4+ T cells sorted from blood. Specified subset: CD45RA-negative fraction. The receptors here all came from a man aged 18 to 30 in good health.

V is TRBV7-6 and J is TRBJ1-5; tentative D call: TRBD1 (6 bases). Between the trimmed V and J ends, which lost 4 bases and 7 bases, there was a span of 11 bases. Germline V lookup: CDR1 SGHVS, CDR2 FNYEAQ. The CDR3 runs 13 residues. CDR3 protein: CASSSDREQPQHF. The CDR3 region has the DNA TGTGCCAGCAGCTCGGACAGAGAACAGCCCCAGCATTTT.

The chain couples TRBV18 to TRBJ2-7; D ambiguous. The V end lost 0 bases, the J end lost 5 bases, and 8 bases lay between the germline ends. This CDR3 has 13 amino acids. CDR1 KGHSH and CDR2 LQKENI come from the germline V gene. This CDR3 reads CASSPPGINEQYF. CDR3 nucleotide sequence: TGTGCCAGCTCACCACCAGGGATAAACGAGCAGTACTTC.

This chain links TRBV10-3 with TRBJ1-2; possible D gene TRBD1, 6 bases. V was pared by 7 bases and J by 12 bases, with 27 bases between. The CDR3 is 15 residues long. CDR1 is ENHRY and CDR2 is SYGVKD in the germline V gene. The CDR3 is CAITITEQGTSPHTF. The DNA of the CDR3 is TGTGCCATCACCATAACCGAACAGGGAACGTCACCTCACACCTTC.

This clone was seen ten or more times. The chain's CDR3 is CASSWGGLGQYEQYF. In DNA form, the CDR3 reads TGTGCCAGCAGTTGGGGGGGACTGGGGCAATACGAGCAGTACTTC. V is TRBV6-5 and J is TRBJ2-7; 7 nucleotides align to TRBD2. Germline V gene lookup returns CDR1 MNHEY and CDR2 SVGAGI. This CDR3 spans 15 amino acids. The ends lost 4 bases at V and 4 bases at J; junction bases unmatched: 10.

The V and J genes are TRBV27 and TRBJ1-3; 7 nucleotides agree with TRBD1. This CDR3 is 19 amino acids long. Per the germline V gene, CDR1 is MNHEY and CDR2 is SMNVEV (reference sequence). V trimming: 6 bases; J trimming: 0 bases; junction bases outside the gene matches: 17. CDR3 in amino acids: CASRIIPGDRHYSGNTIYF. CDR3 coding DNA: TGTGCCAGCAGAATTATCCCCGGGGACAGACATTACTCTGGAAACACCATATATTTT.